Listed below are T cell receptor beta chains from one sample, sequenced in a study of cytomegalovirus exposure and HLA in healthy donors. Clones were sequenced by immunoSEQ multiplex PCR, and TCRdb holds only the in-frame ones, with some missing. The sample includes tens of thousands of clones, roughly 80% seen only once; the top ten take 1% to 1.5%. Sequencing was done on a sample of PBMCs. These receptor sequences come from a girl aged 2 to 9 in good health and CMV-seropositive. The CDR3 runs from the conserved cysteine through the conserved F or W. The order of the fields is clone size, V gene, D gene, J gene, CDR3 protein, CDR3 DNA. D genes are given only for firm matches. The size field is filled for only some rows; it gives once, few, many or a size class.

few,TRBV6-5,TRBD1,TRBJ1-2,CASGRDRAYGYTF,TGTGCCAGCGGTAGAGACAGGGCCTATGGCTACACCTTC
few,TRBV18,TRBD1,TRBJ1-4,CAREGQKNEKLFF,TGTGCCAGAGAGGGACAGAAGAACGAAAAACTGTTTTTT
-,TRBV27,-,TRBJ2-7,CASSILGDEQYF,TGTGCCAGCAGTATCCTGGGCGACGAGCAGTACTTC
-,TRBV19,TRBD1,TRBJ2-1,CASSQRGTDYNEQFF,TGTGCCAGTAGCCAAAGAGGGACAGACTACAATGAGCAGTTCTTC
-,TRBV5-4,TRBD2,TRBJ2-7,CASSKPAGDSSYEQYF,TGTGCCAGCAGCAAACCGGCGGGAGATAGCTCCTACGAGCAGTACTTC
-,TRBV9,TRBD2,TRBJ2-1,CASSVAERGLSYNEQFF,TGTGCCAGCAGCGTCGCAGAGCGGGGACTTTCCTACAATGAGCAGTTCTTC
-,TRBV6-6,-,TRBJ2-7,CASSGGTYEQYF,TGTGCCAGCAGCGGGGGTACCTACGAGCAGTACTTC
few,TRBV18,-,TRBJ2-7,CASSPGAASSYEQYF,TGTGCCAGCTCACCAGGGGCCGCCAGCTCCTACGAGCAGTACTTC
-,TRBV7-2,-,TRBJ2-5,CASSLGTPAETQYF,TGTGCCAGCAGCTTAGGGACACCTGCTGAGACCCAGTACTTC
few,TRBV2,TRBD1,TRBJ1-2,CASSVGQGANGYTF,TGTGCCAGCAGCGTTGGACAGGGGGCCAATGGCTACACCTTC
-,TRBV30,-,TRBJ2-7,CAWSGILYEQYF,TGTGCCTGGTCCGGGATCCTCTACGAGCAGTACTTC
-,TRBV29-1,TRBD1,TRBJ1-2,CSVEDRGNGYTF,TGCAGCGTGGAGGACAGGGGTAATGGCTACACCTTC
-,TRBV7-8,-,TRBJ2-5,CASSSPSTLKETQYF,TGTGCCAGCAGCTCGCCAAGCACTCTAAAAGAGACCCAGTACTTC
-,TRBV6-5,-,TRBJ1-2,CASRRWEGRDGYTF,TGTGCCAGCAGGAGATGGGAGGGGAGGGATGGCTACACCTTC
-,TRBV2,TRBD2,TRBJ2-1,CASSFLAGGDEQFF,TGTGCCAGCAGTTTCCTAGCGGGAGGGGATGAGCAGTTCTTC
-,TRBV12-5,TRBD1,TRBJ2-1,CASGLVGDRVGEQFF,TGTGCTAGTGGTTTGGTAGGGGACAGGGTGGGTGAGCAGTTCTTC
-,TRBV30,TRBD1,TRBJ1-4,CAWSRDSNEKLFF,TGTGCCTGGAGTCGGGACAGTAATGAAAAACTGTTTTTT
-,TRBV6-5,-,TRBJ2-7,CASSYSGEGRGEQYF,TGTGCCAGCAGTTACTCAGGCGAGGGCCGGGGAGAGCAGTACTTC
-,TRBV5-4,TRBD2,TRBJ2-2,CASSFSGSGTGELFF,TGTGCCAGCAGCTTTAGCGGGAGTGGCACCGGGGAGCTGTTTTTT
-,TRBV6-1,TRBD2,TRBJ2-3,CASSEYLGLASGSTDTQYF,TGTGCCAGCAGTGAATATTTGGGACTAGCGAGCGGAAGCACAGATACGCAGTATTTT
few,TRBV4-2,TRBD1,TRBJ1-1,CASSIGQGDTEAFF,TGTGCCAGCAGTATCGGACAGGGTGACACTGAAGCTTTCTTT
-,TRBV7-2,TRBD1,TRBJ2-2,CASSSYRGRTGELFF,TGTGCCAGCAGCTCGTACAGGGGGCGGACCGGGGAGCTGTTTTTT
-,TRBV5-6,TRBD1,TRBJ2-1,CASSLKGTGFMEQFF,TGTGCCAGCAGCTTGAAGGGGACAGGGTTTATGGAGCAGTTCTTC
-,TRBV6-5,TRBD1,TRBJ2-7,CASSYPGQGYEQYF,TGTGCCAGCAGTTACCCGGGACAGGGTTACGAGCAGTACTTC
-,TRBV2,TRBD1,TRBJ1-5,CASREDRDSNQPQHF,TGTGCCAGCAGGGAGGACAGGGATAGCAATCAGCCCCAGCATTTT
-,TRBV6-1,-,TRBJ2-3,CASRERGTNKRDTQYF,TGTGCCAGCAGGGAAAGGGGGACTAATAAAAGGGATACGCAGTATTTT
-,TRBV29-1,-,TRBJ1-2,CSVEHNYGYTF,TGCAGCGTTGAACATAACTATGGCTACACCTTC
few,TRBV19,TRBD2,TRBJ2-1,CASHSGRTSNEQFF,TGTGCCAGTCATAGCGGGAGGACCTCCAATGAGCAGTTCTTC
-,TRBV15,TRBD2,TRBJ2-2,CATSRDAGDGTGELFF,TGTGCCACCAGCAGAGATGCGGGGGACGGAACCGGGGAGCTGTTTTTT
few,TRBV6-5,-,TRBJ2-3,CASSLAGATDTQYF,TGTGCCAGCAGTTTAGCAGGGGCAACAGATACGCAGTATTTT
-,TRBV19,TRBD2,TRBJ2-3,CASSTSRVAGTARATQYF,TGTGCCAGTAGTACCAGTCGGGTAGCGGGAACGGCTCGAGCTACGCAGTATTTT
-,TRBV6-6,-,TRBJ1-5,CASNPSGGVNQPQHF,TGTGCCAGCAACCCATCTGGGGGGGTCAATCAGCCCCAGCATTTT
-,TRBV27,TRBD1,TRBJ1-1,CASSTRTGNTEAFF,TGTGCCAGCAGTACACGGACAGGGAACACTGAAGCTTTCTTT
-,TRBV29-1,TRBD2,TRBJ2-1,CSVALPGTRGYNEQFF,TGCAGCGTTGCACTTCCCGGGACTAGGGGCTACAATGAGCAGTTCTTC
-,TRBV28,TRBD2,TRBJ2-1,CASSSPGGLNEQFF,TGTGCCAGCAGTTCACCGGGAGGGTTGAATGAGCAGTTCTTC
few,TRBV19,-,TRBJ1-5,CASSIKGGGNQPQHF,TGTGCCAGTAGTATTAAGGGTGGAGGGAATCAGCCCCAGCATTTT
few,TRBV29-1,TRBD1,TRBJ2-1,CSVVRDRHLTPQDNEQFF,TGCAGCGTTGTACGGGACAGGCACCTTACGCCCCAAGACAATGAGCAGTTCTTC
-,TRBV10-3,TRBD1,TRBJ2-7,CAISEGQGPYEQYF,TGTGCCATCAGTGAAGGACAGGGACCCTACGAGCAGTACTTC
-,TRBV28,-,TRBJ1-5,CASSHGMLGNQPQHF,TGTGCCAGCAGCCACGGTATGTTAGGCAATCAGCCCCAGCATTTT
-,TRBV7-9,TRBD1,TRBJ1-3,CASSRSGTAYSGNTIYF,TGTGCCAGCAGCCGATCCGGGACAGCTTACTCTGGAAACACCATATATTTT
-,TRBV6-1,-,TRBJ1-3,CASGWGGSGNTIYF,TGTGCCAGCGGGTGGGGAGGCTCTGGAAACACCATATATTTT
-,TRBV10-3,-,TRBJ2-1,CAISDDITYNEQFF,TGTGCCATCAGTGACGACATTACATACAATGAGCAGTTCTTC